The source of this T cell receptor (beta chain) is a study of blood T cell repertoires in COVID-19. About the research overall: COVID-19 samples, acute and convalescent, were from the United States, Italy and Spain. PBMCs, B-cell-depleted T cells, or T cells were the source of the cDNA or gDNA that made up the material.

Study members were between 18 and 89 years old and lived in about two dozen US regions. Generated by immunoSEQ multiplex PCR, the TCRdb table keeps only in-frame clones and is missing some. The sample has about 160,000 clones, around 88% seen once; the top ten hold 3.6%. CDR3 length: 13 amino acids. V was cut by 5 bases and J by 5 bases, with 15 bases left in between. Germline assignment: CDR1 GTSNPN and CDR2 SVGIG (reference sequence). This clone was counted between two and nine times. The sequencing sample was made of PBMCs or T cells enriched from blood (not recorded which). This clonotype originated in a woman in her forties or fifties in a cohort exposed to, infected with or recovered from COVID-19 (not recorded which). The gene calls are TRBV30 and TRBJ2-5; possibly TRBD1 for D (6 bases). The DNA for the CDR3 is TGTGCCTGGGTGGGGGCCTATGGGGAGACCCAGTACTTC. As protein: CAWVGAYGETQYF.